Below are 14 T cell receptor beta chains sequenced from a single sample in a study of human T cells and chemical hapten exposure. TCRdb reprocessed the RACE reads with MiXCR, giving one entry per CDR3 protein. Here the sample spans approximately 74,000 distinct CDR3 sequences, 32% being singletons. Time point described: patch test 1, 2 weeks after DPC sensitization. The sample's treatment: therapeutic diphenylcyclopropenone sensitization with weekly scalp DPC. The sample in question was whole blood, obtained in connection with sensitization to the hapten diphenylcyclopropenone (DPC). Receptor source: a man aged 35 to 55 with alopecia areata. Some clones in this sample may be carry-over from other donors' samples.

This chain uses TRBV12-3 or TRBV12-4 with TRBJ1-2; D unresolved. The CDR3 covers 12 residues. V shed 7 bases and J shed 8 bases, with 14 bases lying between them. In DNA, the CDR3 is TGTGCCAGCACAGACAACAAGTGGGGCTACACCTTC. It translates to CASTDNKWGYTF.

The chain couples TRBV5-1 to TRBJ2-3, with D uncertain. The CDR3 sequence is 12 residues long. V lost 2 bases and J 4 bases, leaving 5 bases between the germline ends. Germline V gives CDR1 SGHRS, CDR2 YFSETQ. CDR3 coding DNA: TGCGCCAGCAGCTTCCGGGCAGATACGCAGTATTTT. This sequence encodes CASSFRADTQYF.

Only a few counts were recorded for this clonotype. This chain connects TRBV3-1 to TRBJ2-1; 12 bases agree with TRBD1. The V gene's germline CDR1 is LGHDT and CDR2 YNNKEL (reference sequence). Trimming removed 3 bases from V and 7 bases from J; junction bases left unmatched: 7. This CDR3 is built from 16 residues. The CDR3 region has the DNA TGTGCCAGCAGCCACACCCGGGACAGGGGGCCTAATGAGCAGTTCTTC. It codes for CASSHTRDRGPNEQFF.

The V gene is TRBV12-3 or TRBV12-4, the J gene TRBJ2-2; D might be TRBD2 (6 bases). The CDR3 spans 14 residues. Trimming took 5 bases from V and 6 from J, leaving 13 bases between them. The CDR3 reads CASSPTGGSGELFF. Here the CDR3 DNA reads TGTGCCAGCAGTCCAACCGGAGGGTCCGGGGAGCTGTTTTTT.

This rearrangement joins TRBV12-3 or TRBV12-4 to TRBJ2-1; TRBD2 is a possible D gene (6 bases). V was cut by 2 bases and J by 5 bases, with 16 bases left in between. The CDR3 runs to 16 residues. The CDR3: CASSLIVLAGNNEQFF. As DNA, the CDR3 is TGTGCCAGCAGTTTAATAGTACTAGCTGGTAACAATGAGCAGTTCTTC.

This chain joins TRBV2 and TRBJ1-6, with TRBD1 as a possible D gene (6 bases). The V and J ends lost 7 bases and 8 bases respectively, with 12 bases between them. CDR3 size: 13 residues. Germline V gene lookup returns CDR1 SNHLY and CDR2 FYNNEI. CDR3 sequence reads: CASNEQGHSPLHF. Here the CDR3 DNA reads TGTGCCAGCAATGAGCAGGGGCATTCACCCCTCCACTTT. Full variable domain (remainder filled in from reference TRBV2 and TRBJ1-6): EPEVTQTPSHQVTQMGQEVILRCVPISNHLYFYWYRQILGQKVEFLVSFYNNEISEKSEIFDDQFSVERPDGSNFTLKIRSTKLEDSAMYFCASNEQGHSPLHFGNGTRLTVT.

This clonotype was seen only a few times. V and J are TRBV6-6 and TRBJ1-5; no clear D gene. From germline, CDR1 is MNHNY and CDR2 SVGAGI (reference sequence). This CDR3 comprises 15 residues. V was pared by 2 bases and J by 0 bases, with 8 bases between. The CDR3 loop is CASSYVMASNQPQHF. The CDR3 bases are TGTGCCAGCAGTTACGTAATGGCTAGCAATCAGCCCCAGCATTTT.

This clonotype was recorded a few times. The rearrangement joins TRBV19 to TRBJ2-5; tentatively, D is TRBD2 (6 bases). This CDR3 region has 15 residues. Trimming removed 6 bases at V and 1 base at J, with 15 bases between. From germline, CDR1 is LNHDA and CDR2 SQIVND (reference sequence). CDR3 DNA: TGTGCCAGTAGGCAACACAGGACTACCCAAGAGACCCAGTACTTC. It specifies CASRQHRTTQETQYF. Full variable domain (remainder filled in from reference TRBV19 and TRBJ2-5): DGGITQSPKYLFRKEGQNVTLSCEQNLNHDAMYWYRQDPGQGLRLIYYSQIVNDFQKGDIAEGYSVSREKKESFPLTVTSAQKNPTAFYLCASRQHRTTQETQYFGPGTRLLVL.

This sequence joins TRBV5-1 and TRBJ2-6; 8 bases are shared with TRBD1. With V trimmed by 4 bases and J by 1 base, 13 bases remained unmatched. CDR1 and CDR2 (germline): SGHRS, YFSETQ. The CDR3 has 19 residues. The CDR3 is CASSQGTGGLGSGANVLTF. The DNA of the CDR3 is TGCGCCAGCAGCCAAGGGACAGGAGGGTTGGGATCTGGGGCCAACGTCCTGACTTTC. Drawing the rest from reference TRBV5-1 and TRBJ2-6, the complete variable domain is KAGVTQTPRYLIKTRGQQVTLSCSPISGHRSVSWYQQTPGQGLQFLFEYFSETQRNKGNFPGRFSGRQFSNSRSEMNVSTLELGDSALYLCASSQGTGGLGSGANVLTFGAGSRLTVL.

V gene TRBV12-3 or TRBV12-4 combines with J gene TRBJ1-1, with D perhaps TRBD1 (5 bases). V was shortened by 3 bases and J by 1 base, with 6 bases between the two germline ends. The CDR3 covers 13 residues. The CDR3 is CASSLGRNTEAFF. The CDR3 DNA is TGTGCCAGCAGTTTGGGACGGAACACTGAAGCTTTCTTT.

The CDR3 loop is CASSIRGRGNEQFF. The CDR3 nucleotides read TGTGCCAGTAGTATCCGGGGAAGGGGCAATGAGCAGTTCTTC. The V gene is TRBV19, the J gene TRBJ2-1; D is possibly TRBD1 or TRBD2 (5 bases each). There are 14 residues in the CDR3. Trimming shortened V by 3 bases and J by 6 bases, and 12 bases separated the two germline ends. Germline V gene sequence: CDR1 LNHDA, CDR2 SQIVND (reference sequence).

V gene TRBV6-5 combines with J gene TRBJ2-7; no clear D gene. The V gene lost 0 bases and the J gene lost 0 bases, with 18 bases spanning the gap. Germline CDR1 reads MNHEY; CDR2 reads SVGAGI. The CDR3 totals 18 residues. CDR3: CASSYSIAGRFASYEQYF. DNA for the CDR3: TGTGCCAGCAGTTACTCGATAGCAGGACGTTTTGCCTCCTACGAGCAGTACTTC.

The rearrangement joins TRBV5-1 to TRBJ1-1; D is possibly TRBD1 (6 bases). Germline V gene lookup returns CDR1 SGHRS and CDR2 YFSETQ. V lost 4 bases and J 0 bases, leaving 13 bases between the germline ends. This CDR3 has 15 residues. CDR3 DNA sequence: TGCGCCAGCAGCGGAACAGGGAACATGAACACTGAAGCTTTCTTT. This codes for CASSGTGNMNTEAFF.

This chain joins TRBV10-3 and TRBJ2-2; 8 bases agree with TRBD1. The trim removed 4 bases at V and 3 bases at J, leaving 4 bases unmatched. This CDR3 is 15 amino acids long. Germline-derived CDR1 and CDR2 are ENHRY and SYGVKD. CDR3 DNA sequence: TGTGCCATCAGTGGACGACAGGGGTACACCGGGGAGCTGTTTTTT. Translating gives CAISGRQGYTGELFF.